The 19 T cell receptor beta chains presented below share a single source sample, sequenced in a study of T-cell memory formation after mild COVID-19. In TCRdb, the 5' RACE reads were re-called with MiXCR into one record per CDR3 protein. Among roughly 350,000 distinct CDR3 sequences listed, around 20% were seen once. The sequencing input was PBMCs or a T cell subset sorted from them (not recorded which). Receptors were obtained from an adult woman who had mild COVID-19 (a few samples of this study predate the infection). Cell type and time point are not known.

This clonotype was seen a few times. The V gene is TRBV7-9, the J gene TRBJ2-1, with D maybe TRBD2 (6 bases). V gave up 9 bases and J gave up 0 bases, with 9 bases separating them. Germline values: CDR1 SEHNR, CDR2 FQNEAQ (reference sequence). This CDR3 has 13 amino acids. DNA of the CDR3: TGTGCCAGGGGGGGTAGCTCCTACAATGAGCAGTTCTTC. It translates to CARGGSSYNEQFF.

In this sample, this clonotype turned up a few times. The chain recombines TRBV7-2 with TRBJ2-3; TRBD2 agrees at 8 bases. The CDR3 runs to 17 residues. After removal of 4 bases from V and 1 base from J, the junction contained 10 bases not matched to a gene. Germline assignment: CDR1 SGHTA and CDR2 FQGNSA. CDR3 amino acids: CASSSPWAGGRTDTQYF. The CDR3 coding sequence is TGTGCCAGCAGCTCCCCATGGGCGGGGGGCCGCACAGATACGCAGTATTTT. The whole variable domain, filled in from reference TRBV7-2 and TRBJ2-3, reads GAGVSQSPSNKVTEKGKDVELRCDPISGHTALYWYRQSLGQGLEFLIYFQGNSAPDKSGLPSDRFSAERTGGSVSTLTIQRTQQEDSAVYLCASSSPWAGGRTDTQYFGPGTRLTVL.

This clonotype appeared a few times. The chain couples TRBV7-9 to TRBJ2-2; D unclear. The CDR3 runs 15 residues. The germline gives CDR1 SEHNR, CDR2 FQNEAQ (reference sequence). V gave up 4 bases and J gave up 0 bases, with 9 bases separating them. This CDR3 reads CASSWTRANTGELFF. For the CDR3, the DNA is TGTGCCAGCAGCTGGACGCGCGCGAACACCGGGGAGCTGTTTTTT.

This chain links TRBV7-9 with TRBJ2-2; no definite D call. Germline V gene data show CDR1 as SEHNR and CDR2 as FQNEAQ (reference sequence). This CDR3 spans 14 amino acids. V lost 7 bases and J 4 bases, leaving 13 bases between the germline ends. The CDR3 nucleotides are TGTGCCAGCACCAGCCCGGCGGTCACCGGGGAGCTGTTTTTT. Translated: CASTSPAVTGELFF.

V gene TRBV4-1 combines with J gene TRBJ1-1; unclear D gene. The CDR3 runs 18 residues. Germline V gene lookup returns CDR1 MGHRA and CDR2 YSYEKL. V was clipped by 0 bases and J by 3 bases, with 20 bases between them. The CDR3 nucleotides read TGCGCCAGCAGCCAAGATCCCGGAATCACTTACGGGGACACTGAAGCTTTCTTT. Amino acid sequence: CASSQDPGITYGDTEAFF.

This chain connects TRBV7-2 to TRBJ2-1, with 10 bases lining up with TRBD2. CDR1 SGHTA and CDR2 FQGNSA come from the germline V gene. The CDR3 totals 16 residues. With 4 bases clipped from V and 7 bases from J, the junction kept 10 bases outside the gene matches. CDR3 coding DNA: TGTGCCAGCAGCTCCTTAGCGGGAGGTTTACTGAATGAGCAGTTCTTC. It yields the protein CASSSLAGGLLNEQFF.

This clonotype came up a few times. The rearrangement links TRBV6-5 to TRBJ1-2; D not resolved. CDR3 length: 15 residues. V lost 7 bases and J lost 8, with 23 bases in between. CDR1 is MNHEY, CDR2 SVGAGI, per germline. The DNA of the CDR3 is TGTGCCAGCACCCAGGCCGTGGGGATTGTGGGCGGCTACACCTTC. This codes for CASTQAVGIVGGYTF.

The rearrangement joins TRBV24-1 to TRBJ2-7; TRBD1 agrees at 8 bases. The trim removed 6 bases at V and 6 bases at J, leaving 3 bases unmatched. This CDR3 spans 12 amino acids. The V gene's germline CDR1 is KGHDR and CDR2 SFDVKD. The CDR3 sequence is CATSLGTGEQYF. The DNA for the CDR3 is TGTGCCACCAGTCTTGGGACAGGCGAGCAGTACTTC.

The chain joins TRBV4-3 to TRBJ1-1; the match to TRBD1 covers 9 bases. The CDR3 contains 13 residues. Germline V gene sequence: CDR1 LGHNA, CDR2 YSLEER. V trimming: 4 bases; J trimming: 5 bases; junction bases outside the gene matches: 2. CDR3 sequence reads: CASSLGQGTEAFF. CDR3 sequence (DNA): TGCGCCAGCAGCCTAGGACAGGGGACTGAAGCTTTCTTT.

This clonotype was found a few times. This chain uses TRBV6-5 with TRBJ1-5; D not certain. V lost 2 bases and J lost 6, with 8 bases in between. From germline, CDR1 is MNHEY and CDR2 SVGAGI. This CDR3 contains 13 residues. The CDR3 spells CASSYREGQPQHF. The CDR3 DNA is TGTGCCAGCAGTTACAGGGAGGGTCAGCCCCAGCATTTT.

The rearrangement joins TRBV4-3 to TRBJ2-7; 10 positions agree with TRBD1. Per the germline V gene, CDR1 is LGHNA and CDR2 is YSLEER. The CDR3 is made up of 15 amino acids. Germline trimming cut 4 bases from V and 3 bases from J; bases unmatched to any gene: 6. The CDR3 protein is CASSLQTGGYYEQYF. The CDR3 DNA follows: TGCGCCAGCAGCCTCCAGACAGGGGGCTACTACGAGCAGTACTTC.

This rearrangement joins TRBV6-1 to TRBJ2-7, with D unresolved. CDR3 length: 14 residues. V lost 3 bases and J 1 base, leaving 10 bases between the germline ends. Germline V gene lookup returns CDR1 MNHNS and CDR2 SASEGT. The CDR3 DNA reads TGTGCCAGCAGTGACTACCCCGGTTCCTACGAGCAGTACTTC. Encoded protein: CASSDYPGSYEQYF.

The chain links TRBV4-3 to TRBJ1-1; D remains unclear. Germline lookup yields CDR1 LGHNA and CDR2 YSLEER. Trimming took 0 bases from V and 0 from J, leaving 8 bases between them. The CDR3 runs 15 residues. The CDR3 region is CASSQDSGMNTEAFF. CDR3 DNA: TGCGCCAGCAGCCAAGATAGTGGAATGAACACTGAAGCTTTCTTT.

This chain joins TRBV29-1 and TRBJ2-5, with 7 bases matching TRBD1. The germline CDR1 and CDR2 sequences are SQVTM and ANQGSEA. J was trimmed by 3 bases and V by 6 bases; bases with no gene match: 7. The CDR3 is 13 amino acids. The CDR3 DNA reads as TGCAGCGTGGGAATCGACAGGGAAGAGACCCAGTACTTC. Encoded protein: CSVGIDREETQYF.

CDR3 sequence reads: CASSRGGGTSGPSTDTQYF. DNA of the CDR3: TGCGCCAGCAGCCGAGGGGGAGGGACTAGCGGACCTAGCACAGATACGCAGTATTTT. V and J are TRBV4-3 and TRBJ2-3; 11 bases are shared with TRBD2. Trimming at V came to 4 bases and at J to 0 bases, leaving 12 bases not matched to a gene. Germline loops: CDR1 LGHNA, CDR2 YSLEER. The CDR3 length is 19 residues.

This rearrangement joins TRBV29-1 to TRBJ2-1, with D tentatively TRBD2 (5 bases). CDR3 size: 10 residues. Deletions cut 3 bases from V and 11 bases from J, with 8 bases between. Germline CDR1 is SQVTM and CDR2 is ANQGSEA. In DNA, the CDR3 is TGCAGCGTTGACCCGGGAAAGCAGTTCTTC. This gives the protein CSVDPGKQFF.

This clonotype was counted ten times or more. This rearrangement joins TRBV5-5 to TRBJ1-6, with D unresolved. The V end lost 2 bases, the J end lost 2 bases, and 11 bases lay between the germline ends. The CDR3 length is 16 residues. In germline, CDR1 is SGHKS, CDR2 YYEKEE (reference sequence). Here the CDR3 reads CASSFGDSTYNSPLHF. The CDR3, as DNA: TGTGCCAGCAGCTTTGGGGATTCAACCTATAATTCACCCCTCCACTTT.

There are many counts of this clonotype. The chain employs TRBV12-3 or TRBV12-4 and TRBJ2-2; the D is unclear. The CDR3 sequence is 13 residues long. The V and J ends lost 1 base and 6 bases respectively, with 6 bases between them. CDR3 in amino acids: CASSLGGSGELFF. The CDR3 coding sequence is TGTGCCAGCAGTTTAGGGGGATCCGGGGAGCTGTTTTTT.

V and J are TRBV7-2 and TRBJ2-7, with TRBD2 matching 8 bases. After removal of 6 bases from V and 2 bases from J, the junction contained 9 bases not matched to a gene. The V gene's germline CDR1 is SGHTA and CDR2 FQGNSA. The CDR3 loop spans 15 amino acids. The CDR3 loop is CASSQSGSAAYEQYF. The DNA for the CDR3 is TGTGCCAGCAGTCAAAGCGGGAGTGCGGCCTACGAGCAGTACTTC.